A selection of T cell receptor beta chains follows, all from one sample in a study of T cells after yellow fever vaccination. Using its own MiXCR run on the 5' RACE reads, TCRdb lists one record per CDR3 protein. Counted here are about 340,000 distinct CDR3 sequences, around 13% occurring once; the ten biggest clones make up 3.2%. Material: CD4+ T cells sorted from PBMCs, obtained 15 days after the yellow fever booster vaccination. Receptor source: a man in his late teens or twenties who received the YFV17D yellow fever vaccine. Both conserved end residues are part of each CDR3. D genes are given only for firm matches. Where a row states a size, it is once, few, many or the class of an expanded clone; other rows omit it.

CDR3aa: CASSLPNGTSGGGRNEQFF
CDR3nt: TGCGCCAGCAGCTTGCCAAACGGGACTAGCGGGGGGGGTCGGAATGAGCAGTTCTTC
d_gene: TRBD2
abundance: NA
v_gene: TRBV5-1
j_gene: TRBJ2-1

CDR3aa: CASSQVSETQYF
CDR3nt: TGTGCCAGCAGCCAAGTCTCGGAGACCCAGTACTTC
d_gene: NA
abundance: few
v_gene: TRBV3-1
j_gene: TRBJ2-5

CDR3aa: CASSVTSGEGGTQYF
CDR3nt: TGTGCCAGCAGCGTAACTAGCGGGGAGGGCGGAACCCAGTACTTC
d_gene: TRBD2
abundance: NA
v_gene: TRBV9
j_gene: TRBJ2-5

CDR3aa: CASSSSTEKAFF
CDR3nt: TGTGCCAGCAGCTCATCTACAGAGAAAGCTTTCTTT
d_gene: NA
abundance: few
v_gene: TRBV7-2
j_gene: TRBJ1-1

CDR3aa: CASSLGTSEQYF
CDR3nt: TGTGCCAGCAGCCTTGGGACTAGCGAGCAGTACTTC
d_gene: TRBD2
abundance: NA
v_gene: TRBV7-9
j_gene: TRBJ2-7

CDR3aa: CASSQNPGGSQPQHF
CDR3nt: TGCGCCAGCAGCCAAAATCCAGGGGGCAGTCAGCCCCAGCATTTT
d_gene: TRBD1
abundance: few
v_gene: TRBV4-3
j_gene: TRBJ1-5

CDR3aa: CAISPGTGRSGANVLTF
CDR3nt: TGTGCCATCAGCCCCGGGACAGGTCGCTCTGGGGCCAACGTCCTGACTTTC
d_gene: TRBD1
abundance: few
v_gene: TRBV10-3
j_gene: TRBJ2-6

CDR3aa: CASSLVRDSHYGYTF
CDR3nt: TGTGCCAGCAGCCTAGTCCGGGACAGCCACTATGGCTACACCTTC
d_gene: TRBD1
abundance: few
v_gene: TRBV7-6
j_gene: TRBJ1-2

CDR3aa: CASSYGGQNNEQFF
CDR3nt: TGTGCCAGCAGTTACGGGGGGCAAAACAATGAGCAGTTCTTC
d_gene: NA
abundance: many
v_gene: TRBV6-5
j_gene: TRBJ2-1

CDR3aa: CAIGGGFQETQYF
CDR3nt: TGTGCCATCGGAGGGGGGTTCCAAGAGACCCAGTACTTC
d_gene: NA
abundance: many
v_gene: TRBV10-3
j_gene: TRBJ2-5

CDR3aa: CASSQDLYQPQHF
CDR3nt: TGTGCCAGCAGCCAAGACCTTTATCAGCCCCAGCATTTT
d_gene: NA
abundance: many
v_gene: TRBV3-1
j_gene: TRBJ1-5

CDR3aa: CASSLARLTNTEAFF
CDR3nt: TGCGCCAGCAGCTTGGCCCGGTTAACGAACACTGAAGCTTTCTTT
d_gene: NA
abundance: few
v_gene: TRBV5-1
j_gene: TRBJ1-1

CDR3aa: CSARDLGENGYTF
CDR3nt: TGCAGTGCTAGAGATCTGGGTGAGAATGGCTACACCTTC
d_gene: NA
abundance: NA
v_gene: TRBV20-1
j_gene: TRBJ1-2

CDR3aa: CASKMHQGGDEQFF
CDR3nt: TGTGCCAGTAAGATGCATCAGGGTGGGGATGAGCAGTTCTTC
d_gene: NA
abundance: NA
v_gene: TRBV19
j_gene: TRBJ2-1

CDR3aa: CASSQETGRSEQFF
CDR3nt: TGCGCCAGCAGCCAAGAGACAGGAAGGTCTGAGCAGTTCTTC
d_gene: NA
abundance: NA
v_gene: TRBV4-3
j_gene: TRBJ2-1

CDR3aa: CASSTSGELFF
CDR3nt: TGCGCCAGCAGCACTAGTGGGGAGCTGTTTTTT
d_gene: NA
abundance: many
v_gene: TRBV23-1
j_gene: TRBJ2-2